The clone carrying this T cell receptor beta chain occurred many times. Its specificity is unknown. The data originate from a study of CD8 T cells in ankylosing spondylitis. Study-wide results and caveats: As for the disease-linked clones, they showed a CD8+ phenotype and occurred at relatively low frequencies in peripheral blood. A TCR beta motif made of 7 to 9 highly homologous variants seemed typical of ankylosing spondylitis blood. In ankylosing spondylitis patients, matched synovial fluid reportedly showed significant enrichment of disease-linked clones.

MiXCR, applied by TCRdb to the 5' RACE reads, yields one record per CDR3 protein. The table has about 130,000 distinct CDR3 sequences, just under 7.5% seen once; the top ten hold roughly an eighth. This TCR was sampled from a female donor with ankylosing spondylitis or in good health (not recorded which). The specimen sequenced was blood, either unsorted or a sorted T cell fraction (not recorded which).

Here the CDR3 DNA reads TGTGCCAGCAGCACGACAGAGACCTCCTACGAGCAGTACTTC. This translates into CASSTTETSYEQYF. The chain employs TRBV6-1 and TRBJ2-7; D is possibly TRBD1 (5 bases). Trimming pared 6 bases from V and 0 bases from J, leaving 12 bases between. CDR1 and CDR2 (germline): MNHNS, SASEGT. The length of the CDR3 is 14 residues.